This is a list of T cell receptor beta chains from one sample in a study of T-cell reconstitution after alpha-beta-depleted transplantation in children. TCRdb used MiXCR to reprocess the PCR reads, holding one entry per CDR3 protein. The sample records some 200,000 distinct CDR3 sequences, approximately 14% being singletons. Here the sequenced sample was PBMCs from the stem cell graft donor, taken from the stem cell graft. These receptors were taken from a human donor who donated a stem cell graft to a child with acute lymphoblastic leukemia. The CDR3 runs from the conserved cysteine through the conserved F or W. Fields, in order: V gene, CDR3 length, CDR3 protein.

v_gene: TRBV18; len: 14; CDR3aa: CASSPAGSSYEQYF
v_gene: TRBV18; len: 15; CDR3aa: CASSPQDGQGTEAFF
v_gene: TRBV12-3/TRBV12-4; len: 11; CDR3aa: CASSRSGELFF
v_gene: TRBV5-1; len: 12; CDR3aa: CASSQTTDTQYF
v_gene: TRBV6-5; len: 16; CDR3aa: CASSYSSRTDTGELFF
v_gene: TRBV12-3/TRBV12-4; len: 13; CDR3aa: CATTLAGGGEQFF
v_gene: TRBV5-4; len: 13; CDR3aa: CATWDMVETEAFF
v_gene: TRBV6-5; len: 15; CDR3aa: CASSLLAGVVDEQYF
v_gene: TRBV7-2; len: 15; CDR3aa: CASSLAWGILNEQFF
v_gene: TRBV24-1; len: 18; CDR3aa: CATSDPNPASGTNNEQFF
v_gene: TRBV20-1; len: 12; CDR3aa: CSAQGQGGRYTF
v_gene: TRBV20-1; len: 14; CDR3aa: CSAPLLGGQETQYF
v_gene: TRBV9; len: 14; CDR3aa: CASSVNTGAGKLFF
v_gene: TRBV20-1; len: 14; CDR3aa: CSATAGVSYNEQFF
v_gene: TRBV10-3; len: 15; CDR3aa: CAISEFEDRTDTQYF
v_gene: TRBV5-1; len: 15; CDR3aa: CASSSGRDGEETQYF
v_gene: TRBV18; len: 15; CDR3aa: CASSPPSRIPGEQYF
v_gene: TRBV5-6; len: 16; CDR3aa: CASSPWIDDSNQPQHF
v_gene: TRBV25-1; len: 14; CDR3aa: CASSDSSGSKEQYF
v_gene: TRBV5-1; len: 13; CDR3aa: CASGGGSNYGYTF
v_gene: TRBV3-1; len: 14; CDR3aa: CASSQGRTTDTQYF
v_gene: TRBV5-6; len: 14; CDR3aa: CASSPGRLRWTQYF
v_gene: TRBV20-1; len: 14; CDR3aa: CSARDSGRTGEQYF
v_gene: TRBV5-4; len: 14; CDR3aa: CASSATTGGHGYTF
v_gene: TRBV12-3/TRBV12-4; len: 17; CDR3aa: CASSPGTSGRSLNIQYF
v_gene: TRBV7-9; len: 12; CDR3aa: CASSLDQGEQYF